This entry lists 22 T cell receptor beta chains sequenced from one sample in a study of CD8 T cells in Susac syndrome. Roughly 0.45 to 1 ug RNA was reverse transcribed with random hexamers. TCRdb re-analysed the immunoSEQ multiplex PCR reads in MiXCR, keeping a single row per CDR3 protein. In the table there are 180,000 or so distinct CDR3 sequences, around 94% of which are singletons. Sequences were obtained from CD4+ T cells from PBMCs. The receptors shown here come from a human donor in good health.

The chain carries TRBV7-9 and TRBJ2-2; D is perhaps TRBD1 or TRBD2 (5 bases each). CDR3 size: 16 residues. Trimming pared 5 bases from V and 1 base from J, leaving 14 bases between. The germline CDR1 and CDR2 sequences are SEHNR and FQNEAQ (reference sequence). Here the CDR3 reads CASSHVQGRNTGELFF. CDR3 DNA: TGTGCCAGCAGCCACGTCCAGGGACGGAACACCGGGGAGCTGTTTTTT.

The chain has TRBV7-2 and TRBJ2-7, with D maybe TRBD1 (6 bases). The CDR3 loop spans 15 amino acids. The germline V and J ends were trimmed by 6 bases and 2 bases, with 17 bases remaining between them. Germline CDR1 reads SGHTA; CDR2 reads FQGNSA. This CDR3 is CASRSGVGTTYEQYF. CDR3 DNA: TGTGCCAGCAGATCAGGGGTAGGGACCACCTACGAGCAGTACTTC.

The chain carries TRBV20-1 and TRBJ2-1, with 9 positions matching TRBD2. The junction had 19 bases not matched to a gene; V was cut back by 3 bases and J by 10 bases. CDR1 and CDR2 from the germline V gene are DFQATT and SNEGSKA (reference sequence). This CDR3 region has 17 residues. The CDR3 nucleotides read TGCAGTGCTAGTCCGGTGGCTAGCGGGGACTCGAAGAGGGAGCAGTTCTTC. It is translated as CSASPVASGDSKREQFF.

The chain joins TRBV29-1 to TRBJ2-3, with 10 bases that match TRBD2. V trimming: 6 bases; J trimming: 5 bases; junction bases outside the gene matches: 5. There are 13 residues in the CDR3. In germline, CDR1 is SQVTM, CDR2 ANQGSEA. The chain's CDR3 is CSVRAGGQDTQYF. The CDR3 coding sequence is TGCAGCGTCCGAGCGGGGGGGCAAGATACGCAGTATTTT.

This clonotype has only one observation. The chain recombines TRBV20-1 with TRBJ1-2; tentative D call: TRBD1 (6 bases). This CDR3 comprises 11 residues. Deletions cut 4 bases from V and 5 bases from J, with 8 bases between. CDR1 is DFQATT, CDR2 SNEGSKA, per germline (reference sequence). This CDR3 reads CSATGVYGYTF. DNA for the CDR3: TGCAGTGCTACAGGGGTGTATGGCTACACCTTC.

The V call is TRBV6-5, the J call TRBJ1-3; the D gene is possibly TRBD1 (6 bases). The CDR3 is made up of 14 amino acids. Germline CDR1 and CDR2: MNHEY and SVGAGI. Trimming left V 5 bases short and J 5 bases short, with 13 bases between. The CDR3 sequence is CASSPSGGRNTIYF. The CDR3 region has the DNA TGTGCCAGCAGTCCGTCTGGGGGCAGAAACACCATATATTTT.

This rearrangement joins TRBV20-1 to TRBJ2-1; weak D call: TRBD2 (7 bases). The ends were cut back, 1 base at V and 9 bases at J, with 25 bases in the middle. There are 17 residues in the CDR3. CDR1 is DFQATT, CDR2 SNEGSKA, per germline (reference sequence). The CDR3 loop reads CSARGQRDRGARSEQFF. The CDR3 DNA is TGCAGTGCTAGAGGGCAGCGTGACCGGGGGGCCCGTTCTGAGCAGTTCTTC.

V gene TRBV11-1 combines with J gene TRBJ1-2, with D possibly matching TRBD1 (6 bases). This CDR3 has 13 residues. Per the germline V gene, CDR1 is SGHAT and CDR2 is FQDESV (reference sequence). V was clipped by 4 bases and J by 3 bases, with 9 bases between them. The CDR3 is CASSYGQYYGYTF. CDR3 nucleotides: TGTGCCAGCAGCTACGGACAGTACTATGGCTACACCTTC.

The CDR3, as DNA: TGTGCCAGCTCACCAGGGGGGCTAGACAATCAGCCCCAGCATTTT. The encoded protein is CASSPGGLDNQPQHF. The chain recombines TRBV18 with TRBJ1-5; D may be TRBD1 (6 bases). The CDR3 contains 15 residues. Trimming shortened V by 2 bases and J by 3 bases, and 11 bases separated the two germline ends. Germline V gene lookup returns CDR1 KGHSH and CDR2 LQKENI.

V is TRBV9 and J is TRBJ1-6, with D maybe TRBD1 (5 bases). The V gene's germline CDR1 is SGDLS and CDR2 YYNGEE. Trimming removed 3 bases from V and 13 bases from J, with 20 bases in between. The CDR3 extends over 15 amino acids. The CDR3, as DNA: TGTGCCAGCAGCGCCGGGGGGACTGCTCAGGGTCCCCTCCACTTT. Translating it yields CASSAGGTAQGPLHF.

J is TRBJ1-2 and V is TRBV6-5, with 8 bases fitting TRBD1. This CDR3 has 13 amino acids. Germline trimming cut 5 bases from V and 5 bases from J; bases unmatched to any gene: 4. Germline CDR1 is MNHEY and CDR2 is SVGAGI. CDR3 coding DNA: TGTGCCAGCAGTACCGACAGGGGTTATGGCTACACCTTC. Its translation is CASSTDRGYGYTF.

This chain links TRBV5-4 with TRBJ2-7, with TRBD2 as a possible D gene (5 bases). Trimming stripped 4 bases from V and 3 bases from J, with 14 bases between. The CDR3 is 14 amino acids. Germline CDR1 reads SGHNT; CDR2 reads YYREEE (reference sequence). CDR3 sequence (DNA): TGTGCCAGCAGCCAGGACTTGGATGGCTACGAGCAGTACTTC. Translation: CASSQDLDGYEQYF.

This clonotype was picked up a small number of times. The rearrangement joins TRBV28 to TRBJ2-5, with TRBD2 matching over 7 bases. The CDR3 spans 13 residues. Germline V gives CDR1 MDHEN, CDR2 SYDVKM. J was trimmed by 4 bases and V by 5 bases; bases with no gene match: 4. DNA of the CDR3: TGTGCCAGCAGTCTGGGGGGGTTAGAGACCCAGTACTTC. Translation gives CASSLGGLETQYF.

The J gene is TRBJ1-6, the V gene TRBV7-2; D is unclear. The CDR3 totals 13 residues. V was pared by 5 bases and J by 14 bases, with 16 bases between. Germline loops: CDR1 SGHTA, CDR2 FQGNSA. CDR3 residues: CASSPETASALHF. CDR3 coding DNA: TGTGCCAGCAGCCCCGAGACGGCCTCGGCCCTCCACTTT.

The table lists this clonotype with a count of one. This chain connects TRBV20-1 to TRBJ1-5, with 8 bases that match TRBD1. The CDR3 is 15 amino acids. Germline V gene sequence: CDR1 DFQATT, CDR2 SNEGSKA (reference sequence). The V segment lost 6 bases and the J segment 4 bases; nucleotides outside the gene matches: 11. In DNA, the CDR3 is TGCAGTGCCAAAGACAGGGGAGGCTTTAATCAGCCCCAGCATTTT. Protein sequence: CSAKDRGGFNQPQHF.

The gene calls are TRBV12-3 or TRBV12-4 and TRBJ1-5; D is possibly TRBD1 (5 bases). V lost 3 bases and J lost 1, with 7 bases in between. The CDR3 contains 14 residues. The CDR3 protein is CASSLDISNQPQHF. For the CDR3, the DNA is TGTGCCAGCAGTTTGGACATAAGCAATCAGCCCCAGCATTTT.

The genes are TRBV20-1 and TRBJ2-7; 13 positions agree with TRBD2. The CDR3 loop spans 14 amino acids. V trimming: 5 bases; J trimming: 4 bases; junction bases outside the gene matches: 5. CDR1 and CDR2 from the germline V gene are DFQATT and SNEGSKA (reference sequence). The CDR3 sequence is CSAVLAGGRYEQYF. The CDR3, as DNA: TGCAGTGCTGTACTAGCGGGGGGGCGGTACGAGCAGTACTTC.

The chain recombines TRBV15 with TRBJ2-5; TRBD2 matches at 10 bases. CDR1 and CDR2 from the germline V gene are LNHNV and YYDKDF (reference sequence). The CDR3 is 17 amino acids. V trimming: 1 base; J trimming: 1 base; junction bases outside the gene matches: 6. The DNA of the CDR3 is TGTGCCACCAGCAGAGCAGGGCTAGCGGGGGTCCAAGAGACCCAGTACTTC. This sequence encodes CATSRAGLAGVQETQYF.

The chain combines TRBV7-2 with TRBJ1-2, with D unclear. The germline V gene encodes CDR1 SGHTA and CDR2 FQGNSA. Trimming stripped 2 bases from V and 10 bases from J, with 14 bases between. The CDR3 sequence is 13 residues long. The CDR3 loop is CASSLLQMEAYTF. The CDR3 nucleotides are TGTGCCAGCAGCTTACTACAGATGGAGGCCTACACCTTC. Together with reference TRBV7-2 and TRBJ1-2, the CDR3 gives the full variable domain: GAGVSQSPSNKVTEKGKDVELRCDPISGHTALYWYRQSLGQGLEFLIYFQGNSAPDKSGLPSDRFSAERTGGSVSTLTIQRTQQEDSAVYLCASSLLQMEAYTFGSGTRLTVV.

The chain has TRBV4-3 and TRBJ2-3, with 7 bases matching TRBD2. V shed 8 bases, J shed 5 bases, and the junction held 10 bases outside the gene matches. The CDR3 has 14 residues. Germline CDR1 LGHNA, CDR2 YSLEER. The CDR3 DNA reads TGCGCCAGCTCCGCGGGGAGCGGGGAAGATACGCAGTATTTT. The encoded protein is CASSAGSGEDTQYF.

The chain joins TRBV3-1 to TRBJ1-6, with D perhaps matching TRBD1 (5 bases). The CDR3 extends over 14 amino acids. V lost 3 bases and J lost 10, with 13 bases in between. CDR1 is LGHDT, CDR2 YNNKEL, per germline (reference sequence). Here the CDR3 DNA reads TGTGCCAGCAGCCAGGCTGAGACAGAATCACCCCTCCACTTT. Its protein is CASSQAETESPLHF.

V usage is TRBV20-1 and J usage is TRBJ1-6; D is ambiguous. CDR1 is DFQATT and CDR2 is SNEGSKA in the germline V gene (reference sequence). There are 17 residues in the CDR3. V lost 0 bases, J lost 0 bases, and 12 bases lay in between. This CDR3 is CSARESLRSSYNSPLHF. As DNA, the CDR3 is TGCAGTGCTAGAGAGAGCCTGCGGAGCTCCTATAATTCACCCCTCCACTTT.